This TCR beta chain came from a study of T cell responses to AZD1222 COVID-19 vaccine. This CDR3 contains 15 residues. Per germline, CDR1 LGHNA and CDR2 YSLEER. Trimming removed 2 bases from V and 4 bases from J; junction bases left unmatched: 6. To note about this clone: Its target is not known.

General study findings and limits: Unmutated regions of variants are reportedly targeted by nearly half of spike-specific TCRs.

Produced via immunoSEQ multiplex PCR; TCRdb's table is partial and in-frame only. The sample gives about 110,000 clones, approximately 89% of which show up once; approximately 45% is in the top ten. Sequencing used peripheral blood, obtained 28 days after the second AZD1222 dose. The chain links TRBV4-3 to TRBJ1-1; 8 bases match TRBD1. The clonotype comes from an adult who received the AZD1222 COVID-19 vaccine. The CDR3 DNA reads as TGCGCCAGCAGCCAATGGACAGGGAGTAGCACTGAAGCTTTCTTT. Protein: CASSQWTGSSTEAFF.